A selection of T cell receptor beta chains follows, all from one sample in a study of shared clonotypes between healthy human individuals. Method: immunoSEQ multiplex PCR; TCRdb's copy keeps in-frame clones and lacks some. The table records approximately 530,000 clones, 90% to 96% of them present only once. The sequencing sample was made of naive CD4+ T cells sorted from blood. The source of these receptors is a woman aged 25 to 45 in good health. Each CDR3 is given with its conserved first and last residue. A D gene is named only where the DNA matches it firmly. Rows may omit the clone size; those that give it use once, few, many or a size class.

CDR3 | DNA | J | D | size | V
CASSYSSRGGGTEAFF | TGTGCCAGCAGTTACTCGTCTCGGGGAGGGGGCACTGAAGCTTTCTTT | TRBJ1-1 | - | - | TRBV6-5
CASIRGLARNYEQYF | TGTGCCAGCATCCGAGGACTAGCGCGAAACTACGAGCAGTACTTC | TRBJ2-7 | TRBD2 | - | TRBV2
CASREGLAGRTDTQYF | TGTGCCAGCAGGGAGGGACTAGCGGGACGCACAGATACGCAGTATTTT | TRBJ2-3 | TRBD2 | - | TRBV2
CASSNRLAGGYEQYF | TGTGCCAGTAGTAACCGACTAGCGGGAGGGTACGAGCAGTACTTC | TRBJ2-7 | TRBD2 | - | TRBV19
CASSPHKGAGEKLFF | TGTGCCAGCTCACCACATAAGGGGGCCGGCGAAAAACTGTTTTTT | TRBJ1-4 | TRBD1 | - | TRBV18
CASNGQGIPGELFF | TGCGCCAGCAACGGACAGGGGATCCCCGGGGAGCTGTTTTTT | TRBJ2-2 | TRBD1 | - | TRBV10-2
CASSKVGTCTGEYNEQFF | TGTGCCAGCAGCAAAGTTGGGACATGCACAGGGGAGTACAATGAGCAGTTCTTC | TRBJ2-1 | - | once | TRBV21-1
CASSVSSLVSDTQYF | TGTGCCAGCAGCGTCTCTAGCTTAGTTTCAGATACGCAGTATTTT | TRBJ2-3 | - | - | TRBV9
CASSLNPEGVEQFF | TGTGCCAGCAGCCTCAACCCAGAAGGGGTTGAGCAGTTCTTC | TRBJ2-1 | - | - | TRBV7-9
CAWSPSGVTEAFF | TGTGCCTGGAGTCCTTCAGGGGTCACTGAAGCTTTCTTT | TRBJ1-1 | - | - | TRBV30
CASSLQGDSYEQYF | TGCGCCAGCAGCTTACAGGGGGATTCCTACGAGCAGTACTTC | TRBJ2-7 | TRBD1 | - | TRBV5-1
CASSPQSLRVSYEQYF | TGTGCCAGCAGCCCGCAGTCGTTGAGGGTATCTTACGAGCAGTACTTC | TRBJ2-7 | - | - | TRBV7-2
CASSPGQNYGYTF | TGTGCCAGCAGCCCCGGACAGAACTATGGCTACACCTTC | TRBJ1-2 | - | - | TRBV5-6
CASSTLGGGNEKLFF | TGTGCCAGCAGTACCCTTGGGGGAGGTAATGAAAAACTGTTTTTT | TRBJ1-4 | - | - | TRBV6-1
CASSRQGTNTEAFF | TGTGCCAGCAGTCGACAGGGCACGAACACTGAAGCTTTCTTT | TRBJ1-1 | TRBD1 | - | TRBV28
CSARTSGRFYEQYF | TGCAGCGCAAGGACTAGCGGGAGATTCTACGAGCAGTACTTC | TRBJ2-7 | TRBD2 | - | TRBV29-1
CASSLSRGANYGYTF | TGTGCCAGCAGTTTAAGCAGGGGTGCTAACTATGGCTACACCTTC | TRBJ1-2 | - | - | TRBV28
CASSYLEPETQYF | TGTGCCAGCAGCTACCTAGAGCCGGAGACCCAGTACTTC | TRBJ2-5 | - | - | TRBV5-4
CANSPRSFEAFF | TGTGCCAACTCCCCCAGGTCCTTTGAAGCTTTCTTT | TRBJ1-1 | - | - | TRBV6-5
CASSERGVETQYF | TGTGCCAGCAGTGAACGAGGAGTTGAGACCCAGTACTTC | TRBJ2-5 | - | - | TRBV2
CAWSVRIGSNQPQHF | TGTGCCTGGAGTGTACGGATCGGGAGCAATCAGCCCCAGCATTTT | TRBJ1-5 | - | - | TRBV30
CATRDSNQPQHF | TGTGCGACCCGGGACAGCAATCAGCCCCAGCATTTT | TRBJ1-5 | - | - | TRBV19
CASIPRRLKETQYF | TGTGCCAGCATCCCTCGGCGGTTAAAAGAGACCCAGTACTTC | TRBJ2-5 | - | - | TRBV7-8
CASRGVYEQYF | TGTGCCAGCAGGGGGGTCTACGAGCAGTACTTC | TRBJ2-7 | - | - | TRBV2
CASRDRVGAFF | TGTGCCAGCAGGGACAGGGTAGGAGCTTTCTTT | TRBJ1-1 | TRBD1 | once | TRBV28
CASSHRAGETGELFF | TGTGCCAGCAGCCATCGAGCGGGAGAGACCGGGGAGCTGTTTTTT | TRBJ2-2 | TRBD2 | - | TRBV7-7
CATSRGAVSGANVLTF | TGTGCCACCAGCAGAGGGGCAGTCTCTGGGGCCAACGTCCTGACTTTC | TRBJ2-6 | - | - | TRBV15
CASSLGLAGGRETQYF | TGTGCCAGCAGTCTGGGACTAGCGGGAGGCCGAGAGACCCAGTACTTC | TRBJ2-5 | TRBD2 | - | TRBV27
CASSPQGASTEAFF | TGTGCCAGCAGTCCACAGGGGGCTAGCACTGAAGCTTTCTTT | TRBJ1-1 | TRBD1 | - | TRBV27
CASSDHGSLSYNEQFF | TGTGCCAGTAGTGACCACGGGAGTCTGTCCTACAATGAGCAGTTCTTC | TRBJ2-1 | - | - | TRBV25-1
CASSSPGVGIGELFF | TGTGCCAGCAGTTCCCCCGGGGTCGGCATCGGGGAGCTGTTTTTT | TRBJ2-2 | - | - | TRBV28
CASSPPSSGTGVGYTF | TGTGCCAGCTCACCACCTTCGTCGGGGACAGGGGTCGGCTACACCTTC | TRBJ1-2 | TRBD1 | - | TRBV18
CASSGWSGAKNIQYF | TGTGCCAGCAGCGGGTGGAGCGGTGCCAAAAACATTCAGTACTTC | TRBJ2-4 | - | - | TRBV28
CASSTDREVKEKLFF | TGTGCCAGCAGCACCGACAGGGAAGTTAAGGAAAAACTGTTTTTT | TRBJ1-4 | - | - | TRBV21-1
CASSYRDSTGRGNYGYTF | TGTGCCAGCAGTTATCGAGACAGCACGGGGCGGGGGAACTATGGCTACACCTTC | TRBJ1-2 | - | once | TRBV27
CACQGRGQGAYNEQFF | TGTGCCTGCCAGGGCCGAGGACAGGGGGCGTACAATGAGCAGTTCTTC | TRBJ2-1 | TRBD1 | - | TRBV6-8
CSAGQGRAFF | TGCAGTGCTGGACAGGGACGGGCTTTCTTT | TRBJ1-1 | TRBD1 | - | TRBV20-1
CASSLLPGRLSETQYF | TGCGCCAGCAGCTTGTTGCCAGGCCGTTTGTCCGAGACCCAGTACTTC | TRBJ2-5 | - | - | TRBV5-1